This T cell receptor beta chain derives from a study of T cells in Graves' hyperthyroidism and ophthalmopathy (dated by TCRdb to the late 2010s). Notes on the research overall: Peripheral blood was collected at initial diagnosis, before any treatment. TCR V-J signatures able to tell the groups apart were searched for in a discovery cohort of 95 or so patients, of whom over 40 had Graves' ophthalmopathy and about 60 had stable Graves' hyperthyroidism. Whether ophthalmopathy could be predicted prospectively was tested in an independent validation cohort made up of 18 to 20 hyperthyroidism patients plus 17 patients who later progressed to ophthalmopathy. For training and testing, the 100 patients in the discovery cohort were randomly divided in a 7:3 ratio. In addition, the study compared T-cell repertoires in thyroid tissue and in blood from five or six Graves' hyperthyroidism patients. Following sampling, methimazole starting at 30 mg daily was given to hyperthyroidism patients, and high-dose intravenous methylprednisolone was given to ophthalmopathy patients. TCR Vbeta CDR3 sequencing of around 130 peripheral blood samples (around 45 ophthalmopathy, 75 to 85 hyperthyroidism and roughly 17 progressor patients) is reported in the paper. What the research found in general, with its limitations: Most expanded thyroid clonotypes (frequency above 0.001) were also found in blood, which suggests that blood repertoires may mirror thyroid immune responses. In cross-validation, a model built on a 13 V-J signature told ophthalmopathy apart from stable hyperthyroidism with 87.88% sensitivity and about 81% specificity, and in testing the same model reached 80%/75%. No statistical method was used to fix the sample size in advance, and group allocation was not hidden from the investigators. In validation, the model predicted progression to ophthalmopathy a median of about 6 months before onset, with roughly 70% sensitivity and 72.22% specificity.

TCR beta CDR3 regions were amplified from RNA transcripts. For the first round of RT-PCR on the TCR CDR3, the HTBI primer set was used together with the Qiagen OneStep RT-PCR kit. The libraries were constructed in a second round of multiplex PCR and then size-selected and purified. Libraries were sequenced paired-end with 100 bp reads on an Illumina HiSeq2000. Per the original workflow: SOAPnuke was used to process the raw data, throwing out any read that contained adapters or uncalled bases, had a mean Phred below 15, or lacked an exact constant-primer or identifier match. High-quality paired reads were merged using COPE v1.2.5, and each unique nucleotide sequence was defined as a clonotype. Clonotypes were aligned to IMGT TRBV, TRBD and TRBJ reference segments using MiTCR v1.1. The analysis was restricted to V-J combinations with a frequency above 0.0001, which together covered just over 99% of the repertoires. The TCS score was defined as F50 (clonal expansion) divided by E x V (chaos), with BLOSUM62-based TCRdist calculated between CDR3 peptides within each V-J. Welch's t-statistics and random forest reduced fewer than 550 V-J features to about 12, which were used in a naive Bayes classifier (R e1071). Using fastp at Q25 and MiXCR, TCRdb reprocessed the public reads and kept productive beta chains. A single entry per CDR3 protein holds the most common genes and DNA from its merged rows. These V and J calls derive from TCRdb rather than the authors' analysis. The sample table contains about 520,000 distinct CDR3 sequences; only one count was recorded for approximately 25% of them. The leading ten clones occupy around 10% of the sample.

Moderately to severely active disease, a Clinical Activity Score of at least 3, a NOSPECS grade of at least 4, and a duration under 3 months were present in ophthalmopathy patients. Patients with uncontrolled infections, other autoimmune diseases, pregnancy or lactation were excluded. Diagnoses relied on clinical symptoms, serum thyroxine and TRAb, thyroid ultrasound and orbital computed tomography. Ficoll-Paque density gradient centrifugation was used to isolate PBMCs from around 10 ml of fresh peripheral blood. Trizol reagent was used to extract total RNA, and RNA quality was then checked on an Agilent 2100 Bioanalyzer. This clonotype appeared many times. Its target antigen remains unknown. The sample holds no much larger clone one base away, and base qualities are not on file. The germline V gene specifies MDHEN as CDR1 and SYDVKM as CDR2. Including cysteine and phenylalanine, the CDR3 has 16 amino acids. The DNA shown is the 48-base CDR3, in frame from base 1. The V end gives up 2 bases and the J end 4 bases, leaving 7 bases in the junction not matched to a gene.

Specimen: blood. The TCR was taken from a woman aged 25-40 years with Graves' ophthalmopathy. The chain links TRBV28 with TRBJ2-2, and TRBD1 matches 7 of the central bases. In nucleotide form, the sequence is TGTGCCAGCAGTTTAGCCGGACAGGCCTCCACCGGGGAGCTGTTTTTT. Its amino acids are CASSLAGQASTGELFF.